This T cell receptor (beta chain) was found in a study of blood T cell repertoires in COVID-19 (dated by TCRdb to the early 2020s). Study-level background: The collaborator samples originated in the United States, Italy and Spain and spanned the acute and convalescent phases of COVID-19. A de-identified subject ID, COVID-19 status, age in years and sex were almost always included in the sample metadata. Deeply sampled blood TCRbeta repertoires from subjects exposed to, actively infected with, or recovered from COVID-19 were included in the dataset. The repertoires were released in a freely available public database meant as a resource for research on the immune response to SARS-CoV-2. The prospective study material was composed of cDNA or gDNA derived from T cells, B-cell-depleted T cells, or PBMCs. The samples were drawn from the first 160 participants of the ongoing ImmuneRACE study and from roughly 1,300 subjects provided by 6 global collaborators. HLA class I and class II types, where available, came from metadata supplied by the sample provider rather than from assay-based typing. Broad study findings and their caveats: The amount of clinical and demographic metadata varied by source and participant and was provided uncurated.

TCRbeta CDR3 regions were amplified from genomic DNA by means of the immunoSEQ Assay, a bias-controlled multiplex PCR. The paper's processing steps were these. Nucleated cell counts per sample were estimated from amplification of reference gene primers within the assay. To quantify the absolute abundance of each unique TCRbeta CDR3 rearrangement, sequence reads were collapsed and filtered. Productive Simpson clonality was computed per sample as the square root of Simpson's diversity index over productive rearrangements. TCRdb took this table from immuneACCESS and kept in-frame rearrangements with V and J called. Such tables lack part of the clones; where checked against another copy, unresolved V genes explain under half of the gap, and the rest is unexplained. That table furnishes V, J and clone size, whereas the DNA furnished D and trimming. The sample table lists about 89,000 clones, about 80% of them with a count of one. The top ten clones comprise 15% to 20% of the sample.

CDR1 and CDR2, looked up from the germline V gene (reference sequence), are SEHNR and FQNEAQ. At the junction V is shortened by 4 bases and J by 7 bases; bases outside the gene matches: 7. Taken from cysteine to phenylalanine, the CDR3 has 16 residues. Solely the CDR3 DNA is kept, with 48 bases framed from the first base. Each collaborating institution followed its own protocols to collect whole blood in K2EDTA tubes. Collaborator samples were shipped for TCRbeta analysis as frozen whole blood, isolated PBMCs, or DNA extracted from either sample type. This clone was seen only a few times. It lacks a known antigen. No per-base quality is available; no much larger clone lies one base away.

The origin of this receptor is a woman aged 80 or over with acute or convalescent COVID-19. The rearrangement combines TRBV7-9 with TRBJ1-6, and TRBD1 matches 10 of the central bases. The sample taken for sequencing was peripheral blood. The DNA sequence is given as TGTGCCAGCAGCTATAGACAGGGGGCCGGGAATTCACCCCTCCACTTT. The encoded protein is CASSYRQGAGNSPLHF.